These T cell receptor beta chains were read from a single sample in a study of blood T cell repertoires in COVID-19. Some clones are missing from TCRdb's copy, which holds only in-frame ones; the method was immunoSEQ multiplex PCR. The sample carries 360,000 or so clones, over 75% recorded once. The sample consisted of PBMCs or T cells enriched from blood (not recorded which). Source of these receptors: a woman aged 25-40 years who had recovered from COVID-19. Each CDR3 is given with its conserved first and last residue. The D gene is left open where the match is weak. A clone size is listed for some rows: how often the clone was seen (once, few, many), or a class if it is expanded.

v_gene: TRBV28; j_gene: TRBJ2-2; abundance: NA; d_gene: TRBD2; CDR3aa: CASSRGTSLTGELFF; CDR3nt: TGTGCCAGCAGTCGGGGGACTAGCTTAACCGGGGAGCTGTTTTTT
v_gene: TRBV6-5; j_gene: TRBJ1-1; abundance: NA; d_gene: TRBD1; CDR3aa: CASSSDRGLGAFF; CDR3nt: TGTGCCAGCAGTTCCGACAGGGGTCTGGGAGCTTTCTTT
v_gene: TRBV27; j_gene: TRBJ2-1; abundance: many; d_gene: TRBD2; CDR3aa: CASSLLYYYPASGSRDEQFF; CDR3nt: TGTGCCAGCAGTTTACTATATTATTACCCGGCTAGCGGGAGTAGGGATGAGCAGTTCTTC
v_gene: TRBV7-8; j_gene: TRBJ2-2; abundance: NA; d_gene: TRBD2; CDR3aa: CASSLVSGGGGELFF; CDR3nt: TGTGCCAGCAGCTTAGTGAGCGGGGGGGGCGGGGAGCTGTTTTTT
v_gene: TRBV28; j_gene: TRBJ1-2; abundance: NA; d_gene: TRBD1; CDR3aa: CASSLLGQGAHGYTF; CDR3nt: TGTGCCAGCAGTTTATTGGGACAGGGGGCTCATGGCTACACCTTC
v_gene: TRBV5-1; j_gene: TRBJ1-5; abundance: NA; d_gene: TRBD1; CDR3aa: CASSLTGAYNQPQHF; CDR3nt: TGCGCCAGCAGCTTGACAGGGGCCTACAATCAGCCCCAGCATTTT
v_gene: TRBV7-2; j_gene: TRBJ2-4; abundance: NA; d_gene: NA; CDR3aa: CASSLYEPLAKNIQYF; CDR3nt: TGTGCCAGCAGCTTATACGAGCCGCTAGCCAAAAACATTCAGTACTTC
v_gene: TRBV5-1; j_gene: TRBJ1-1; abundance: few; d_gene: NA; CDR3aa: CASSLAQGLNTEAFF; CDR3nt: TGCGCCAGCAGCTTGGCCCAGGGGTTAAACACTGAAGCTTTCTTT
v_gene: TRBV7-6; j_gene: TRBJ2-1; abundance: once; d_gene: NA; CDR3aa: CASSQRSNEQFF; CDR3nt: TGTGCCAGCAGCCAACGCAGTAATGAGCAGTTCTTC
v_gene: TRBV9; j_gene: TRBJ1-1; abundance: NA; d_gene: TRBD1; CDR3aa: CASSVGTGNTEAFF; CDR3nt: TGTGCCAGCAGCGTAGGGACAGGGAACACTGAAGCTTTCTTT
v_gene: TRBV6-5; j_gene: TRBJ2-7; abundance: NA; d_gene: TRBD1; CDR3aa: CASSYSTDRVDEQYF; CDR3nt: TGTGCCAGCAGTTACTCAACCGACAGGGTAGACGAGCAGTACTTC
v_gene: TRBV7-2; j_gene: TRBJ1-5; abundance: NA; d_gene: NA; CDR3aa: CASSLGVREGQPQHF; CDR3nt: TGTGCCAGCAGCTTAGGAGTCAGGGAGGGTCAGCCCCAGCATTTT
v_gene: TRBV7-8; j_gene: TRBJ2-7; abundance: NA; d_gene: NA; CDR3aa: CASSSRTSGGYEQYF; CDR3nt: TGTGCCAGCAGCTCCCGTACCAGTGGGGGGTACGAGCAGTACTTC
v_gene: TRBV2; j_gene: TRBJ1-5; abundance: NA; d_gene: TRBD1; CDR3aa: CASRPGQGSFQPQHF; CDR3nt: TGTGCCAGCCGGCCCGGACAGGGTAGTTTTCAGCCCCAGCATTTT
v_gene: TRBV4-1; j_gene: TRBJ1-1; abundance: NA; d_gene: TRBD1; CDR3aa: CASSQVDRGPVNTEAFF; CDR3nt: TGCGCCAGCAGCCAAGTCGACAGGGGGCCCGTGAACACTGAAGCTTTCTTT
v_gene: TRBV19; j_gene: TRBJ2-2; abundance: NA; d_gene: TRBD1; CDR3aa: CASSLQGAGTGELFF; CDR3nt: TGTGCCAGTAGCCTACAGGGGGCGGGCACCGGGGAGCTGTTTTTT
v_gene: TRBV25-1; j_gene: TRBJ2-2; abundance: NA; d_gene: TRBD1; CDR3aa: CASSVGQGTGELFF; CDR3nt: TGTGCCAGCAGTGTGGGACAGGGCACCGGGGAGCTGTTTTTT
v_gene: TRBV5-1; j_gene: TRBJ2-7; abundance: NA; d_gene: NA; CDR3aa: CASSFSITYEQYF; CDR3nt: TGCGCCAGCAGCTTTAGCATTACCTACGAGCAGTACTTC
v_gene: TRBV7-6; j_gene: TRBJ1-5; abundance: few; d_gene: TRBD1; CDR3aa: CASSPTGGAGQPQHF; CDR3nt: TGTGCCAGCAGCCCAACAGGGGGCGCGGGGCAGCCCCAGCATTTT
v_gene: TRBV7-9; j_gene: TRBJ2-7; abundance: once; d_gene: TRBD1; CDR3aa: CASSDRTGAYEQYF; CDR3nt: TGTGCCAGCAGCGATAGGACAGGGGCCTACGAGCAGTACTTC